The 3 T cell receptor beta chains below come from one sample, sequenced in a study of T cell changes during pregnancy in multiple sclerosis. Sequenced by immunoSEQ multiplex PCR; TCRdb stores in-frame clones only, minus some. Of approximately 40,000 clones in the sample, about 91% were seen once. Sequenced here: CD4+ T cells from peripheral blood mononuclear cells, sampled in the third trimester of pregnancy. The receptors stem from a female donor with multiple sclerosis, enrolled in a pregnancy study.

The chain carries TRBV4-3 and TRBJ2-2; tentatively, D is TRBD2 (6 bases). There are 15 residues in the CDR3. The ends were cut back, 7 bases at V and 6 bases at J, with 18 bases in the middle. The V gene's germline CDR1 is LGHNA and CDR2 YSLEER. The CDR3 DNA reads TGCGCCAGCAAACTAGCTCTTAGAGGTCCCGGGGAGCTGTTTTTT. Translating gives CASKLALRGPGELFF.

J is TRBJ2-7 and V is TRBV18, with 8 bases identical to TRBD2. The trim removed 0 bases at V and 6 bases at J, leaving 4 bases unmatched. The germline CDR1 and CDR2 sequences are KGHSH and LQKENI. The CDR3 loop spans 14 amino acids. CDR3 coding DNA: TGTGCCAGCTCACCACCGCCGGGGGGGGCCGAGCAGTACTTC. Encoded protein: CASSPPPGGAEQYF.

J is TRBJ2-7 and V is TRBV15; 11 bases map to TRBD2. V lost 4 bases to trimming and J lost 2 bases; unmatched junction nucleotides: 7. The V gene's germline CDR1 is LNHNV and CDR2 YYDKDF (reference sequence). The CDR3 is 16 residues long. The CDR3 bases are TGTGCCACCAGCACCTTTAGCGGGAGGGGTCCCTACGAGCAGTACTTC. Protein sequence: CATSTFSGRGPYEQYF. Supplemented by reference TRBV15 and TRBJ2-7, the full variable domain reads DAMVIQNPRYQVTQFGKPVTLSCSQTLNHNVMYWYQQKSSQAPKLLFHYYDKDFNNEADTPDNFQSRRPNTSFCFLDIRSPGLGDTAMYLCATSTFSGRGPYEQYFGPGTRLTVT.